This is a list of T cell receptor beta chains from one sample in a study of T cells in Graves' hyperthyroidism and ophthalmopathy. TCRdb analysed the multiplex PCR reads with MiXCR anew, one entry per CDR3 protein. The sample holds 600,000 to 900,000 distinct CDR3 sequences, roughly 15% seen once. The material sequenced was blood. Source of these receptors: a man between 18 and 35 years old with Graves' hyperthyroidism. The CDR3 runs from the conserved cysteine through the conserved F or W. The D gene is left open where the match is weak. Size values are once, few and many counts, or a class for expanded clones, and some rows have none.

v_call	d_call	clone_size	j_call	cdr3_aa	cdr3_nt
TRBV5-6	TRBD1	many	TRBJ2-7	CASSRTGDNYEQYF	TGTGCCAGCAGCCGGACAGGGGACAACTACGAGCAGTACTTC
TRBV20-1	-	-	TRBJ1-5	CSAKHLREDSNQPQHF	TGCAGTGCTAAGCATCTAAGGGAGGATAGCAATCAGCCCCAGCATTTT
TRBV9	-	-	TRBJ2-2	CASSVDGGELFF	TGTGCCAGCAGCGTTGACGGCGGGGAGCTGTTTTTT
TRBV30	-	few	TRBJ1-2	CAWSEDRHYGYTF	TGTGCCTGGAGCGAGGATCGTCACTATGGCTACACCTTC
TRBV6-1	-	few	TRBJ2-2	CASRAAGRGTGELFF	TGTGCCAGCAGAGCGGCAGGCCGGGGCACCGGGGAGCTGTTTTTT
TRBV6-2/TRBV6-3	TRBD2	-	TRBJ2-7	CAAGGGRKGYEQYF	TGTGCCGCAGGCGGCGGGAGAAAGGGCTACGAGCAGTACTTC
TRBV15	-	few	TRBJ2-3	CATRGFWGTQYF	TGTGCCACCAGGGGGTTCTGGGGTACGCAGTATTTT
TRBV7-2	-	many	TRBJ2-5	CASSLASGVQETQYF	TGTGCCAGCAGCTTAGCCTCTGGGGTTCAAGAGACCCAGTACTTC
TRBV20-1	-	-	TRBJ1-5	CSARTPGQPQHF	TGCAGTGCTAGAACCCCTGGGCAGCCCCAGCATTTT
TRBV11-2	-	many	TRBJ2-1	CASSLESAYNEQFF	TGTGCCAGCAGCTTAGAATCAGCCTACAATGAGCAGTTCTTC
TRBV7-2	TRBD2	few	TRBJ2-1	CASSLVPSGYDEQFF	TGTGCCAGCAGCTTAGTCCCTAGCGGGTATGATGAGCAGTTCTTC